These 24 T cell receptor beta chains originate from one sample sequenced in a study of response to subunit inactivated influenza vaccine. A single record per CDR3 protein comes from TCRdb applying MiXCR to the RT-PCR reads. The sample lists 600,000 to 700,000 distinct CDR3 sequences; 13% to 15% were seen once. Material: PBMCs from blood, obtained roughly 2 weeks before vaccination. The receptors stem from a man aged 50 to 60 who received an inactivated influenza vaccine.

CDR3 in amino acids: CSAEYGARNEQFF. The CDR3 DNA sequence: TGCAGTGCGGAGTACGGAGCGAGGAATGAGCAGTTCTTC. V gene TRBV20-1 combines with J gene TRBJ2-1, with D unclear. The CDR3 runs to 13 residues. Germline CDR1 DFQATT, CDR2 SNEGSKA (reference sequence). Trimming took 6 bases from V and 7 from J, leaving 16 bases between them.

This clonotype was found a few times. The chain links TRBV29-1 to TRBJ2-1; 7 bases map to TRBD1. The CDR3 has 14 residues. CDR1 is SQVTM and CDR2 is ANQGSEA in the germline V gene. Unmatched junction bases numbered 11, after V lost 3 bases and J lost 9 bases. As DNA, the CDR3 is TGCAGCGTTGAGATGACAGGGAGTCATAGTGAGCAGTTCTTC. It yields the protein CSVEMTGSHSEQFF.

The gene calls are TRBV7-6 and TRBJ1-2; maybe TRBD1 (5 bases). The CDR3 covers 15 residues. V was clipped by 0 bases and J by 7 bases, with 15 bases between them. Germline CDR1 is SGHVS and CDR2 is FNYEAQ. The CDR3 DNA follows: TGTGCCAGCAGCTTAGCCCAAAGGGGCGGGAGTGGCTACACCTTC. Amino acids: CASSLAQRGGSGYTF.

V is TRBV6-1 and J is TRBJ2-3; TRBD1 matches at 9 bases. The CDR3 runs 16 residues. Germline V lookup: CDR1 MNHNS, CDR2 SASEGT. The ends lost 6 bases at V and 1 base at J; junction bases unmatched: 8. The chain's CDR3 is CASRNRGLGGTDTQYF. Written as DNA, the CDR3 is TGTGCCAGCAGGAACAGGGGGCTGGGGGGCACAGATACGCAGTATTTT.

The J gene is TRBJ2-5, the V gene TRBV20-1; 11 bases align to TRBD2. The CDR3 covers 14 residues. The germline gives CDR1 DFQATT, CDR2 SNEGSKA (reference sequence). The J segment lost 5 bases and the V segment lost 4 bases, leaving 6 bases of the junction unmatched. The CDR3 loop reads CSAISGRAGETQYF. The CDR3 bases are TGCAGTGCTATTAGCGGGAGGGCCGGGGAGACCCAGTACTTC.

The sample holds one count of this clonotype. This sequence joins TRBV15 and TRBJ2-7; D might be TRBD2 (5 bases). The V end lost 9 bases, the J end lost 3 bases, and 15 bases lay between the germline ends. Germline V gene lookup returns CDR1 LNHNV and CDR2 YYDKDF (reference sequence). The CDR3 sequence is 13 residues long. In nucleotides, the CDR3 is TGTGCCACGCCAGTACGGACTGACTACGAGCAGTACTTC. This gives the protein CATPVRTDYEQYF.

The chain uses TRBV6-1 and TRBJ1-1, with D possibly being TRBD1 (6 bases). In germline, CDR1 is MNHNS, CDR2 SASEGT. Trimming left V 7 bases short and J 5 bases short, with 17 bases between. CDR3 size: 14 residues. The CDR3: CASIPGGRRTEAFF. The CDR3, as DNA: TGTGCCAGCATCCCCGGGGGGCGTCGAACTGAAGCTTTCTTT.

The rearrangement joins TRBV7-9 to TRBJ2-1; the D gene is possibly TRBD1 (5 bases). V was clipped by 5 bases and J by 0 bases, with 17 bases between them. CDR1 SEHNR and CDR2 FQNEAQ come from the germline V gene (reference sequence). The CDR3 length is 17 residues. CDR3 residues: CASSPRVGLSSYNEQFF. The DNA for the CDR3 is TGTGCCAGCAGCCCACGGGTGGGGCTGAGCTCCTACAATGAGCAGTTCTTC.

This chain connects TRBV7-2 to TRBJ2-5; 9 bases fit TRBD1. Trimming cost V 5 bases and J 5 bases; bases outside gene matches: 9. The length of the CDR3 is 15 residues. CDR1 and CDR2 from the germline V gene are SGHTA and FQGNSA. CDR3 in amino acids: CASSTQGQGQETQYF. In DNA, the CDR3 is TGTGCCAGCAGCACACAGGGACAGGGTCAGGAGACCCAGTACTTC.

This clonotype occurred many times. The chain is built from TRBV6-5 and TRBJ2-3; D is ambiguous. CDR3 length equals 16 residues. Trimming stripped 4 bases from V and 0 bases from J, with 14 bases between. The V gene's germline CDR1 is MNHEY and CDR2 SVGAGI. For the CDR3, the DNA is TGTGCCAGCAGTTCCCTCTCTATCCCAAGCACAGATACGCAGTATTTT. Its protein product is CASSSLSIPSTDTQYF.

This clonotype was counted between two and nine times. This chain links TRBV20-1 with TRBJ1-2; TRBD1 aligns across 7 bases. Per germline, CDR1 DFQATT and CDR2 SNEGSKA (reference sequence). Trimming took 1 base from V and 4 from J; bases not matched to a gene: 3. CDR3 length: 13 amino acids. The CDR3 nucleotides are TGCAGTGCTAGAGCACGGGACAGCTATGGCTACACCTTC. Its translation: CSARARDSYGYTF.

The CDR3 loop is CASSQGNLAGSGEQYF. CDR3 nucleotides: TGCGCCAGCAGCCAAGGGAACTTAGCGGGGAGTGGCGAGCAGTACTTC. The chain recombines TRBV4-3 with TRBJ2-7, with TRBD2 identical over 8 bases. Looked up from germline, CDR1 is LGHNA and CDR2 is YSLEER. V was pared by 1 base and J by 6 bases, with 11 bases of the junction left unmatched. There are 16 residues in the CDR3.

This clonotype showed up many times. The genes are TRBV29-1 and TRBJ1-1; D possibly corresponds to TRBD1 (5 bases). Germline loops: CDR1 SQVTM, CDR2 ANQGSEA. V gave up 2 bases and J gave up 1 base, with 8 bases separating them. The CDR3 extends over 13 amino acids. CDR3: CSVERQKNTEAFF. In DNA form, the CDR3 reads TGCAGCGTTGAAAGACAGAAGAACACTGAAGCTTTCTTT. Full variable domain (rest looked up from reference TRBV29-1 and TRBJ1-1): SAVISQKPSRDICQRGTSLTIQCQVDSQVTMMFWYRQQPGQSLTLIATANQGSEATYESGFVIDKFPISRPNLTFSTLTVSNMSPEDSSIYLCSVERQKNTEAFFGQGTRLTVV.

V is TRBV7-2 and J is TRBJ2-2; no clear D. Germline CDR1 and CDR2: SGHTA and FQGNSA. V lost 2 bases and J lost 1, with 11 bases in between. The CDR3 contains 16 residues. The CDR3 sequence is CASSLLSRGNTGELFF. The CDR3 nucleotides are TGTGCCAGCAGCTTACTCTCGAGAGGGAACACCGGGGAGCTGTTTTTT. Supplemented by reference TRBV7-2 and TRBJ2-2, the full variable domain reads GAGVSQSPSNKVTEKGKDVELRCDPISGHTALYWYRQSLGQGLEFLIYFQGNSAPDKSGLPSDRFSAERTGGSVSTLTIQRTQQEDSAVYLCASSLLSRGNTGELFFGEGSRLTVL.

A single count supports this clonotype. The missing conserved phenylalanine or tryptophan at the end of this CDR3 makes a read error likely. The V call is TRBV5-1, the J call TRBJ2-3; D is possibly TRBD1 or TRBD2 (5 bases each). CDR3 length equals 15 residues. Germline lookup yields CDR1 SGHRS and CDR2 YFSETQ. Between the trimmed V and J ends, which lost 1 base and 1 base, there was a span of 10 bases. CDR3 amino acids: CASSLSGDRTDTQYV. The DNA for the CDR3 is TGCGCCAGCAGCTTGTCCGGGGACCGCACAGATACGCAGTATGTT.

The table lists this clonotype with a few counts. J is TRBJ2-5 and V is TRBV28; possibly TRBD2 for D (5 bases). CDR1 is MDHEN and CDR2 is SYDVKM in the germline V gene. V shed 8 bases and J shed 4 bases, with 17 bases lying between them. The CDR3 loop spans 14 amino acids. The CDR3 DNA sequence: TGTGCCAGCTCAAGTCAAAGAGGGATAGAGACCCAGTACTTC. Translating gives CASSSQRGIETQYF. The variable domain in full, with the rest retrieved from reference TRBV28 and TRBJ2-5, is DVKVTQSSRYLVKRTGEKVFLECVQDMDHENMFWYRQDPGLGLRLIYFSYDVKMKEKGDIPEGYSVSREKKERFSLILESASTNQTSMYLCASSSQRGIETQYFGPGTRLLVL.

This clonotype came up many times. This rearrangement joins TRBV5-5 to TRBJ1-5; D is unresolved. V shed 2 bases and J shed 3 bases, with 12 bases lying between them. The V gene's germline CDR1 is SGHKS and CDR2 YYEKEE (reference sequence). This CDR3 is built from 15 residues. CDR3 nucleotide sequence: TGTGCCAGCAGCTTTTCCTCCCGTCTCAATCAGCCCCAGCATTTT. This sequence encodes CASSFSSRLNQPQHF.

This clonotype came up a few times. The chain has TRBV5-1 and TRBJ2-7; tentatively, D is TRBD1 (6 bases). CDR1 SGHRS and CDR2 YFSETQ come from the germline V gene. Trimming removed 3 bases at V and 7 bases at J, with 11 bases between. The CDR3 has 12 amino acids. The CDR3 protein is CASSSQGREQYF. In nucleotides, the CDR3 is TGCGCCAGCAGCTCACAGGGCAGGGAGCAGTACTTC.

In its sample, this clonotype was seen a few times. The chain recombines TRBV4-1 with TRBJ1-2, with 8 bases aligning to TRBD1. After removal of 4 bases from V and 4 bases from J, the junction contained 8 bases not matched to a gene. Germline V gene lookup returns CDR1 MGHRA and CDR2 YSYEKL. This CDR3 comprises 15 residues. The CDR3 region is CASSRPGGKIYGYTF. CDR3 bases: TGCGCCAGCAGCCGACCAGGGGGCAAGATCTATGGCTACACCTTC.

The chain is built from TRBV28 and TRBJ2-7; the match to TRBD1 covers 8 bases. The CDR3 loop spans 16 amino acids. Trimming removed 5 bases from V and 2 bases from J; junction bases left unmatched: 11. Per the germline V gene, CDR1 is MDHEN and CDR2 is SYDVKM. The CDR3 nucleotides read TGTGCCAGCAGTACCACCGGGACAGGCAACGCCTACGAGCAGTACTTC. It specifies CASSTTGTGNAYEQYF.

CDR3 bases: TGTGCCAGCAGTAACCGTCTGCGCGAGCAGTACTTC. Its protein product is CASSNRLREQYF. The chain is built from TRBV6-5 and TRBJ2-7; D gene uncertain. The CDR3 length is 12 residues. CDR1 MNHEY and CDR2 SVGAGI come from the germline V gene. Trimming cost V 5 bases and J 6 bases, with 11 bases left between them.

The V call is TRBV7-2, the J call TRBJ2-1, with D maybe TRBD2 (6 bases). The CDR3 is made up of 13 amino acids. The V gene's germline CDR1 is SGHTA and CDR2 FQGNSA. V lost 5 bases, J lost 6 bases, and 11 bases lay in between. CDR3 loop: CASSGRGRNEQFF. In DNA form, the CDR3 reads TGTGCCAGCAGCGGGCGGGGCCGCAATGAGCAGTTCTTC.

The chain recombines TRBV12-3 or TRBV12-4 with TRBJ1-1; no firm D call. The CDR3 consists of 16 residues. V was cut by 5 bases and J by 3 bases, with 19 bases left in between. The CDR3 DNA is TGTGCCAGCAGTCCTGCCGGGAATACGGCGTACACTGAAGCTTTCTTT. It is translated as CASSPAGNTAYTEAFF.

The sample holds many counts of this clonotype. The chain recombines TRBV20-1 with TRBJ2-7, with 10 positions matching TRBD2. Germline assignment: CDR1 DFQATT and CDR2 SNEGSKA (reference sequence). V lost 5 bases and J lost 3; bases outside the gene matches: 4. This CDR3 spans 13 amino acids. The CDR3 DNA reads as TGCAGTGCTTCTCCTAGCGGGAGCTACGAGCAGTACTTC. Its translation: CSASPSGSYEQYF.